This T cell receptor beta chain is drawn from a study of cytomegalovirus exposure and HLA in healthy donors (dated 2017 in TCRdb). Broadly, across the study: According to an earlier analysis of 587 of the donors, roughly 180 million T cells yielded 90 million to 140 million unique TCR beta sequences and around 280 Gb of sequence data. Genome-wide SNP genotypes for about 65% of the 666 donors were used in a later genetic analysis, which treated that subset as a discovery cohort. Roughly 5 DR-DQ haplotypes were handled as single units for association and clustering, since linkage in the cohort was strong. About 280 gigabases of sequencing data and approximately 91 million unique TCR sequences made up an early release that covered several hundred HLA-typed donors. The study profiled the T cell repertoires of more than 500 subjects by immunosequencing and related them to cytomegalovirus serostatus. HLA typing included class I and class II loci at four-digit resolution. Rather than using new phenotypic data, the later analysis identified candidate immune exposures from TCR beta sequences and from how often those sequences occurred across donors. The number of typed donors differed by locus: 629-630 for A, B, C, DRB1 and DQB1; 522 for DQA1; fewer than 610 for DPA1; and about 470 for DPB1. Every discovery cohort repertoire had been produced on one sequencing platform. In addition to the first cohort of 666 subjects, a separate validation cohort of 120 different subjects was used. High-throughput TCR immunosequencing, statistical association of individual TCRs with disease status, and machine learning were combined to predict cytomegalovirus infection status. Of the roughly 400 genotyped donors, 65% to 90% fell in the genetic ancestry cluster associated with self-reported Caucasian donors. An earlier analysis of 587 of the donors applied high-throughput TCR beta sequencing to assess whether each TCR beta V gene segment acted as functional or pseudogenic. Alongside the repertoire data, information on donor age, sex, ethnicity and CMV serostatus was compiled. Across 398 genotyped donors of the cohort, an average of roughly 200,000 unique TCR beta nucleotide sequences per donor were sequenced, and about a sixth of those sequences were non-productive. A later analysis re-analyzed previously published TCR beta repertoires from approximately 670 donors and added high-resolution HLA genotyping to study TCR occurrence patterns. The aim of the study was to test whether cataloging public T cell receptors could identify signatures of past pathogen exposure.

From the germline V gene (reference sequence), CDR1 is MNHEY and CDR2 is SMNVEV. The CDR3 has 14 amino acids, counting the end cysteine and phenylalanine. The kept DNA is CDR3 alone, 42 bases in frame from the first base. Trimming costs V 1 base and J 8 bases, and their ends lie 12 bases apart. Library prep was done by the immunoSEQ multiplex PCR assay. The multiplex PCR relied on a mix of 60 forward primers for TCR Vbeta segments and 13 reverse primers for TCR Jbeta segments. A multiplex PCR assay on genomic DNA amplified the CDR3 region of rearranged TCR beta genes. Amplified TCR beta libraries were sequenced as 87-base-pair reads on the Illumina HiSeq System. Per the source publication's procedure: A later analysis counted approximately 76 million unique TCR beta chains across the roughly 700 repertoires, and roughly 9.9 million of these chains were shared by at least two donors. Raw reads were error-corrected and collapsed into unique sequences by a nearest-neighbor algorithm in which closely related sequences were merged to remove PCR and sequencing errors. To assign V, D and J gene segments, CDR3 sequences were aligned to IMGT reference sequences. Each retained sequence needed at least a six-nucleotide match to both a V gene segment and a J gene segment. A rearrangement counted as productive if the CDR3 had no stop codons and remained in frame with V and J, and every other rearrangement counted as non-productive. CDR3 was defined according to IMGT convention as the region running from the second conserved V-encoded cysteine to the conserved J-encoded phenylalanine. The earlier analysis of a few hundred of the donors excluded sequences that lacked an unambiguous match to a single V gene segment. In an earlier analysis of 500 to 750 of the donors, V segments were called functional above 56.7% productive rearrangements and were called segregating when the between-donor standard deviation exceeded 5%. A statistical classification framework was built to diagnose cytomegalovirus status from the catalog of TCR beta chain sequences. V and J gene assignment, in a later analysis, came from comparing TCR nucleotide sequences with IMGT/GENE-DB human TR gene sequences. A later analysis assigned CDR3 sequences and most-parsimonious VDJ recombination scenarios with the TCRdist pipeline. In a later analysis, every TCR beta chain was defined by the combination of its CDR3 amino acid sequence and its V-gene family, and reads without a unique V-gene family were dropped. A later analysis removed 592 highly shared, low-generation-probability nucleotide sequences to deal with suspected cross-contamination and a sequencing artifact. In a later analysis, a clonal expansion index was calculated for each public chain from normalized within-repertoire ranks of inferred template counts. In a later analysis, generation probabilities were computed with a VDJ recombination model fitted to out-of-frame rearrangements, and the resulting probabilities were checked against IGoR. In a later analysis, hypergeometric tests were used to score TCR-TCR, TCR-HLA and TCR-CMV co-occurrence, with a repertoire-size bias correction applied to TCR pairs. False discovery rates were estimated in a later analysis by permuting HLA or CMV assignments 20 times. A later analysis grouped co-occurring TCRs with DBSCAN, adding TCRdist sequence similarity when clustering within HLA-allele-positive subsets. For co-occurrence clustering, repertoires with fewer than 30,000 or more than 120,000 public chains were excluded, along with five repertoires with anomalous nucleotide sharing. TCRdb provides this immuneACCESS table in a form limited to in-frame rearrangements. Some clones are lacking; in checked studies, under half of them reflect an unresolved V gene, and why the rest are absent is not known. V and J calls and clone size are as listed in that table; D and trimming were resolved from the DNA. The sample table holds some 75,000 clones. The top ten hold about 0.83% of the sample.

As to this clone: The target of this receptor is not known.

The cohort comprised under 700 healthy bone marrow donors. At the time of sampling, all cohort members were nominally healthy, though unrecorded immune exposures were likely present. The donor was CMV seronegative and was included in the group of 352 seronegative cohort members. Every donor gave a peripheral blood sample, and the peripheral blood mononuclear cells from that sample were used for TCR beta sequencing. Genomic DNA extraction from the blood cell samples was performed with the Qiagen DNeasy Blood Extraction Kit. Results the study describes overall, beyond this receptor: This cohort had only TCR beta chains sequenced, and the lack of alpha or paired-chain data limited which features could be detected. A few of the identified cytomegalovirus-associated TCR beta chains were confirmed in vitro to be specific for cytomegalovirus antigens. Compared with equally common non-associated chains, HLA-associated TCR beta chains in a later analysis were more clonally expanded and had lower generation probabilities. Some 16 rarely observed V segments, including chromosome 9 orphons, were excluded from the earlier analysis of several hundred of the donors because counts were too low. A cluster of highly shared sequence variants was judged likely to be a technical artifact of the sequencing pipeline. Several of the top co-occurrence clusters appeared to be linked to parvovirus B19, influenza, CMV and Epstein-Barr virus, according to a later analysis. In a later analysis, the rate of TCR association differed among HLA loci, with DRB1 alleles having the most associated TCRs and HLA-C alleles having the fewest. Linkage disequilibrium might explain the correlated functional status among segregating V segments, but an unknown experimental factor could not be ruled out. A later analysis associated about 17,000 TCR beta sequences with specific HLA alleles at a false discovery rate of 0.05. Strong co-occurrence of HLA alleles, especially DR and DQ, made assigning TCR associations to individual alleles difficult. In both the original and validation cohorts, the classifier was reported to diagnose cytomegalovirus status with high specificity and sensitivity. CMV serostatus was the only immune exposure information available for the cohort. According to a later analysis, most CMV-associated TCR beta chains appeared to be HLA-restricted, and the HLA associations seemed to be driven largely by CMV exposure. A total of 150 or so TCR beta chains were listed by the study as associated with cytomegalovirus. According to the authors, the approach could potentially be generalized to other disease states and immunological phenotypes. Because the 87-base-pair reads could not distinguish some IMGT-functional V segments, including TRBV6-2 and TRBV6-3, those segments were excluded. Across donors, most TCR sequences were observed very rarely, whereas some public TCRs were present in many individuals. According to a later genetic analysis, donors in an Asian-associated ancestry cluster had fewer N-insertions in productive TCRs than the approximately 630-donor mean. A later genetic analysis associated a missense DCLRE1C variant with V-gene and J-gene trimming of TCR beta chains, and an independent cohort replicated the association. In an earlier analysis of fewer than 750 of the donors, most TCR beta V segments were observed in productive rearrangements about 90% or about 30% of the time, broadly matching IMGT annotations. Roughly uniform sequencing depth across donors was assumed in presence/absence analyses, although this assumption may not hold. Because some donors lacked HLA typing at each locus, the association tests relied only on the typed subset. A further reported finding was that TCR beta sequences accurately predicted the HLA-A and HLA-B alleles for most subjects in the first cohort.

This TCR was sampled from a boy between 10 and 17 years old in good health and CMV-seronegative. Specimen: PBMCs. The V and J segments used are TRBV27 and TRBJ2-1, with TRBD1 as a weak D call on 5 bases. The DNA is TGTGCCAGCAGTTTATGGCCAGGACATGATGAGCAGTTCTTC. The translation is CASSLWPGHDEQFF.